A single sample gave rise to the 31 T cell receptor beta chains below, sequenced in a study of shared clonotypes between healthy human individuals. Some clones are missing from TCRdb's copy, which holds only in-frame ones; the method was immunoSEQ multiplex PCR. The repertoire has around 2,000,000 clones, 85% to 95% of them found once; the top ten carry under 2%. As defined, naive CD8 cells were CD45RO-negative and positively selected for CCR7, with terminally differentiated effector memory CD45RA+ cells excluded. Sequencing was performed on naive CD8+ T cells from PBMCs. The source of these receptors is a man aged 18 to 29 in good health. Some clones in this sample may be carry-over from other donors' samples.

The chain joins TRBV5-6 to TRBJ2-7; no firm D call. V dropped 4 bases and J dropped 3 bases, with 17 bases sitting between them. There are 15 residues in the CDR3. CDR1 and CDR2 (germline): SGHDT, YYEEEE. Here the CDR3 reads CASSAGRSLLYEQYF. The CDR3 DNA is TGTGCCAGCAGCGCTGGACGGAGTTTGCTCTACGAGCAGTACTTC.

V gene TRBV9 combines with J gene TRBJ2-1, with 7 bases aligning to TRBD2. Germline lookup yields CDR1 SGDLS and CDR2 YYNGEE. Losses at the gene ends were 1 base for V and 5 bases for J; bases not matched to a gene: 6. The CDR3 runs 15 residues. CDR3 residues: CASSVLSGDDNEQFF. The CDR3 coding sequence is TGTGCCAGCAGCGTACTAAGCGGGGACGACAATGAGCAGTTCTTC.

CDR3 region: CASSLGVGEGAWQPQHF. As DNA, the CDR3 is TGTGCCAGCAGCTTAGGGGTTGGGGAGGGGGCTTGGCAGCCCCAGCATTTT. The V call is TRBV7-6, the J call TRBJ1-5; 7 bases map to TRBD1. Looked up from germline, CDR1 is SGHVS and CDR2 is FNYEAQ. The CDR3 covers 17 residues. Trimming cost V 1 base and J 7 bases; bases outside gene matches: 13.

The chain joins TRBV5-1 to TRBJ2-1; D is perhaps TRBD1 or TRBD2 (5 bases each). The CDR3 sequence is 16 residues long. Between the trimmed V and J ends, which lost 0 bases and 5 bases, there was a span of 15 bases. Germline lookup yields CDR1 SGHRS and CDR2 YFSETQ. Written as DNA, the CDR3 is TGCGCCAGCAGCTTGGCCATTTGGGGGTCCAACAATGAGCAGTTCTTC. It codes for CASSLAIWGSNNEQFF.

V gene TRBV19 combines with J gene TRBJ1-5, with D hard to call. The CDR3 is 15 amino acids. Trimming shortened V by 3 bases and J by 4 bases, and 13 bases separated the two germline ends. The germline V gene has CDR1 LNHDA and CDR2 SQIVND (reference sequence). The CDR3 DNA is TGTGCCAGTAGTATGAATAGTCAATTTAATCAGCCCCAGCATTTT. Its protein is CASSMNSQFNQPQHF.

V gene TRBV10-3 combines with J gene TRBJ2-2; a weak D match, TRBD2 (7 bases). In germline, CDR1 is ENHRY, CDR2 SYGVKD. The length of the CDR3 is 16 residues. V lost 6 bases, J lost 7 bases, and 21 bases lay in between. The CDR3 DNA is TGTGCCATCAGGAATCCGAGGGGGGGCGAAGTCGGGGAGCTGTTTTTT. This codes for CAIRNPRGGEVGELFF.

Note on this clone: The same CDR3 can be traced to other DNA sequences in this sample. This sequence joins TRBV5-1 and TRBJ2-7, with a possible D match to TRBD2 (6 bases). V lost 0 bases to trimming and J lost 3 bases, with 7 bases between them. The CDR3 runs 13 residues. Germline lookup yields CDR1 SGHRS and CDR2 YFSETQ. Here the CDR3 DNA reads TGCGCCAGCAGCTTGGTTAGCGGCTACGAGCAGTACTTC. This gives the protein CASSLVSGYEQYF.

V usage is TRBV28 and J usage is TRBJ2-3; a possible D gene is TRBD2 (6 bases). This CDR3 has 15 amino acids. CDR1 and CDR2 from the germline V gene are MDHEN and SYDVKM. Trimming left V 5 bases short and J 4 bases short, with 16 bases between. The CDR3 region has the DNA TGTGCCAGCAGTCCCCGGACGGGAGAGGCAGATACGCAGTATTTT. It specifies CASSPRTGEADTQYF.

This clone occurred once. The chain uses TRBV9 and TRBJ2-5, with 7 bases identical to TRBD1. The length of the CDR3 is 13 residues. V shed 3 bases, J shed 3 bases, and the junction held 2 bases outside the gene matches. CDR1 and CDR2 from the germline V gene are SGDLS and YYNGEE. Here the CDR3 DNA reads TGTGCCAGCAGCGAGGGGGCTGAAGAGACCCAGTACTTC. It encodes CASSEGAEETQYF.

The V and J genes are TRBV19 and TRBJ2-3; 14 bases match TRBD2. This CDR3 spans 17 amino acids. V dropped 5 bases and J dropped 4; count of bases not matched to a gene: 8. CDR1 LNHDA and CDR2 SQIVND come from the germline V gene (reference sequence). The CDR3 is CASSPLTSGRAPDTQYF. The DNA of the CDR3 is TGTGCCAGTAGTCCTCTGACTAGCGGGAGGGCCCCAGATACGCAGTATTTT.

The CDR3 here is CATSREGTGHQPQHF. The CDR3 DNA reads as TGTGCCACCAGCAGAGAAGGGACAGGGCATCAGCCCCAGCATTTT. The chain employs TRBV15 and TRBJ1-5, with 9 bases that match TRBD1. Trimming took 0 bases from V and 5 from J; bases not matched to a gene: 2. The CDR3 is 15 amino acids. The germline V gene has CDR1 LNHNV and CDR2 YYDKDF (reference sequence).

The rearrangement links TRBV30 to TRBJ2-7, with TRBD2 identical over 7 bases. Germline CDR1 reads GTSNPN; CDR2 reads SVGIG (reference sequence). J was trimmed by 2 bases and V by 3 bases; bases with no gene match: 4. The CDR3 is 13 amino acids. The CDR3 spells CAWSPREAYEQYF. CDR3 nucleotide sequence: TGTGCCTGGAGCCCCCGGGAGGCCTACGAGCAGTACTTC.

The CDR3 here is CASSPYRGPDYEQYF. The CDR3 nucleotides are TGTGCCAGCAGCCCCTACAGGGGGCCAGACTACGAGCAGTACTTC. This chain uses TRBV28 with TRBJ2-7; TRBD1 agrees at 9 bases. The ends lost 6 bases at V and 3 bases at J; junction bases unmatched: 9. Germline V lookup: CDR1 MDHEN, CDR2 SYDVKM. The CDR3 runs 15 residues.

This CDR3 is CASSLSGLAREQFF. Written as DNA, the CDR3 is TGTGCCAGCAGCTTATCGGGACTAGCAAGGGAGCAGTTCTTC. This chain connects TRBV7-2 to TRBJ2-1, with 9 nucleotides matching TRBD2. V gave up 2 bases and J gave up 10 bases; unmatched junction bases: 6. Looked up from germline, CDR1 is SGHTA and CDR2 is FQGNSA. The CDR3 consists of 14 residues.

This clone is a singleton in its sample. This chain links TRBV4-3 with TRBJ2-7; D ambiguous. Per the germline V gene, CDR1 is LGHNA and CDR2 is YSLEER. Trimming removed 2 bases at V and 5 bases at J, with 19 bases between. The CDR3 is made up of 16 amino acids. The CDR3 nucleotides read TGCGCCAGCAGCCAATTTTCCACAGAGCCGGCGCACGAGCAGTACTTC. Translated: CASSQFSTEPAHEQYF.

The chain carries TRBV4-3 and TRBJ2-3; D is uncertain. The CDR3 covers 17 residues. V was shortened by 0 bases and J by 6 bases, with 19 bases between the two germline ends. Looked up from germline, CDR1 is LGHNA and CDR2 is YSLEER. The CDR3 sequence: CASSQDGVNYRLDTQYF. The DNA for the CDR3 is TGCGCCAGCAGCCAAGACGGAGTCAACTACCGACTTGATACGCAGTATTTT.

CDR3 sequence: CASSFRGIYYGYTF. In DNA form, the CDR3 reads TGTGCCAGCAGTTTCAGGGGGATCTATTATGGCTACACCTTC. This rearrangement joins TRBV28 to TRBJ1-2; 7 positions agree with TRBD1. CDR3 size: 14 residues. Germline CDR1 reads MDHEN; CDR2 reads SYDVKM. After removal of 3 bases from V and 5 bases from J, the junction contained 6 bases not matched to a gene.

CDR3 nucleotides: TGTGCCAGCAGCTTCGGTGTGTGGCAGTACTTC. It specifies CASSFGVWQYF. This chain joins TRBV5-5 and TRBJ2-4, with D unclear. V lost 2 bases to trimming and J lost 13 bases, with 10 bases between them. The CDR3 is 11 amino acids. The germline V gene has CDR1 SGHKS and CDR2 YYEKEE (reference sequence).

This rearrangement joins TRBV19 to TRBJ2-1; the D gene could be TRBD1 or TRBD2 (6 bases each). CDR3 length: 14 residues. V lost 3 bases to trimming and J lost 5 bases, with 11 bases between them. CDR1 is LNHDA, CDR2 SQIVND, per germline (reference sequence). This CDR3 is CASSILGGHNEQFF. CDR3 sequence (DNA): TGTGCCAGTAGTATTTTGGGGGGCCACAATGAGCAGTTCTTC. The variable domain in full, completed from reference TRBV19 and TRBJ2-1, reads DGGITQSPKYLFRKEGQNVTLSCEQNLNHDAMYWYRQDPGQGLRLIYYSQIVNDFQKGDIAEGYSVSREKKESFPLTVTSAQKNPTAFYLCASSILGGHNEQFFGPGTRLTVL.

J is TRBJ2-2 and V is TRBV7-9, with 7 positions matching TRBD2. The CDR3 covers 18 residues. The J segment lost 5 bases and the V segment lost 5 bases, leaving 17 bases of the junction unmatched. The germline V gene encodes CDR1 SEHNR and CDR2 FQNEAQ (reference sequence). Written as DNA, the CDR3 is TGTGCCAGCAGCCCATGGGAGTTTGCGGGAGATCGGACCGGGGAGCTGTTTTTT. Amino acid sequence: CASSPWEFAGDRTGELFF.

This chain joins TRBV27 and TRBJ2-7; TRBD2 agrees at 8 bases. Germline assignment: CDR1 MNHEY and CDR2 SMNVEV (reference sequence). V was pared by 0 bases and J by 3 bases, with 7 bases of the junction left unmatched. CDR3 length equals 16 residues. Written as DNA, the CDR3 is TGTGCCAGCAGTTTATCAGGAGCGGGAGTGATCTACGAGCAGTACTTC. This encodes CASSLSGAGVIYEQYF.

The chain is built from TRBV6-5 and TRBJ2-4; 9 bases match TRBD2. Germline V lookup: CDR1 MNHEY, CDR2 SVGAGI. The CDR3 has 16 residues. The junction had 7 bases not matched to a gene; V was cut back by 0 bases and J by 7 bases. CDR3: CASSYSIGGRVNIQYF. In DNA form, the CDR3 reads TGTGCCAGCAGTTACTCGATTGGCGGGAGGGTGAACATTCAGTACTTC.

The CDR3 loop reads CASSLRLAVNTDTQYF. Here the CDR3 DNA reads TGTGCCAGCAGCCTAAGACTAGCGGTAAACACAGATACGCAGTATTTT. The chain uses TRBV5-4 and TRBJ2-3; TRBD2 agrees at 9 bases. The CDR3 totals 16 residues. V shed 4 bases, J shed 2 bases, and the junction held 8 bases outside the gene matches. CDR1 and CDR2 (germline): SGHNT, YYREEE (reference sequence).

For this clone: The same CDR3 also results from other DNA sequences found in this sample. V gene TRBV9 combines with J gene TRBJ2-7; tentative D call: TRBD1 (5 bases). The CDR3 totals 13 residues. Per germline, CDR1 SGDLS and CDR2 YYNGEE. The germline V and J ends were trimmed by 2 bases and 6 bases, with 12 bases remaining between them. CDR3 amino acids: CASSVGQGTEQYF. The CDR3, as DNA: TGTGCCAGCAGCGTGGGGCAGGGAACCGAGCAGTACTTC.

The count of this clone is one. CDR3 in DNA: TGTGCCAGCAGCTTTAGAGGGGGCGGCGAGACCCAGTACTTC. Protein product: CASSFRGGGETQYF. The chain combines TRBV7-6 with TRBJ2-5, with 7 bases fitting TRBD1. Germline V CDR1 and CDR2: SGHVS, FNYEAQ. Losses at the gene ends were 3 bases for V and 5 bases for J; bases not matched to a gene: 6. The CDR3 contains 14 residues.

Of note for this clone: The same CDR3 also results from other DNA sequences found in this sample. The genes are TRBV27 and TRBJ2-7; D is ambiguous. Deletions cut 4 bases from V and 6 bases from J, with 7 bases between. Germline values: CDR1 MNHEY, CDR2 SMNVEV (reference sequence). There are 11 residues in the CDR3. The CDR3 here is CASSYPPEQYF. The CDR3 bases are TGTGCCAGCAGTTACCCCCCCGAGCAGTACTTC.

This clone has a single count. This chain connects TRBV27 to TRBJ2-3; no clear D. The CDR3 is 14 residues long. Trimming shortened V by 2 bases and J by 6 bases, and 12 bases separated the two germline ends. The germline V gene has CDR1 MNHEY and CDR2 SMNVEV (reference sequence). The CDR3 sequence: CASSLIGAYDTQYF. The DNA of the CDR3 is TGTGCCAGCAGTTTAATCGGCGCCTACGATACGCAGTATTTT.

Note on this clone: Other DNA variants within this sample encode the same CDR3. The chain is built from TRBV28 and TRBJ1-5; TRBD1 aligns across 7 bases. The CDR3 is 14 residues long. CDR1 and CDR2 (germline): MDHEN, SYDVKM. The ends lost 5 bases at V and 2 bases at J; junction bases unmatched: 3. The CDR3 nucleotides are TGTGCCAGCAGTCTAGGGACAGGCAATCAGCCCCAGCATTTT. Residues: CASSLGTGNQPQHF.

The chain employs TRBV9 and TRBJ1-2; 9 positions match TRBD1. Germline V CDR1 and CDR2: SGDLS, YYNGEE. The V segment lost 2 bases and the J segment 0 bases; nucleotides outside the gene matches: 5. CDR3 length: 16 amino acids. The chain's CDR3 is CASSVWDRVANYGYTF. The DNA for the CDR3 is TGTGCCAGCAGCGTCTGGGACAGGGTTGCTAACTATGGCTACACCTTC.

The CDR3 DNA is TGTGCCAGCAGCCGTAAAAGCTCTGGGGCCAACGTCCTGACTTTC. Its protein is CASSRKSSGANVLTF. The chain combines TRBV11-2 with TRBJ2-6; D not certain. Looked up from germline, CDR1 is SGHAT and CDR2 is FQNNGV. The CDR3 runs to 15 residues. The V gene lost 5 bases and the J gene lost 0 bases, with 8 bases spanning the gap.

This chain uses TRBV6-1 with TRBJ1-2; weak D call: TRBD1 (5 bases). The germline V gene encodes CDR1 MNHNS and CDR2 SASEGT. CDR3 length equals 13 residues. The V end was cut by 7 bases, the J end by 4 bases, with 13 bases between. CDR3 sequence reads: CASTLERGYGYTF. In nucleotides, the CDR3 is TGTGCCAGCACCCTTGAGAGGGGCTATGGCTACACCTTC.